This record covers a single T cell receptor beta chain. Antigen specificity is unknown. This sample stems from a study of Ad26.COV2.S vaccination and SARS-CoV-2 variants. In the study overall: Intramuscular Ad26.COV2.S at 5x10^10 or 1x10^11 viral particles.

The CDR3 is 14 amino acids. Between the trimmed V and J ends, which lost 6 bases and 6 bases, there was a span of 18 bases. CDR1 and CDR2 from the germline V gene are SEHNR and FQNEAQ (reference sequence). The treatment denotes: over 15 received Ad26.COV2.S at low or high dose, single or two shots; roughly five received placebo; per-sample allocation not given. Day 63 after the first injection of vaccine or placebo was the sampling time. Only in-frame clones appear in the TCRdb table, and some are missing; sequencing was by immunoSEQ multiplex PCR. The sample includes more than 300,000 clones, around four fifths of them seen just once. Notes on the study in general: The TCR breadth and depth analyses may have produced an underestimate of total T cell responses. Vaccinated and placebo-treated recipients had similar non-spike TCR breadth.

The input for sequencing was peripheral blood, taken in a trial of Ad26.COV2.S vaccine versus placebo. The genes are TRBV7-9 and TRBJ2-7; D tentatively fits TRBD1 or TRBD2 (5 bases each). This clonotype originated in a person between 18 and 59 years old who received the Ad26.COV2.S COVID-19 vaccine or a placebo. CDR3 sequence: CASSTHAGALEQYF. The CDR3, as DNA: TGTGCCAGCAGTACCCATGCCGGGGCCCTCGAGCAGTACTTC.